This TCR beta chain was sequenced in a study of T cells in Graves' hyperthyroidism and ophthalmopathy. Amplified TCR beta CDR3 regions derived from RNA transcripts. Using the HTBI primer set, a first-round RT-PCR was run on the TCR CDR3. MiXCR, run by TCRdb on the multiplex PCR reads, gives a single entry per CDR3 protein. Found here are more than 350,000 distinct CDR3 sequences, approximately 14% of them singletons; the top ten hold 20%. V was pared by 4 bases and J by 6 bases, with 9 bases between. This CDR3 has 11 residues. Germline CDR1 DFQATT, CDR2 SNEGSKA (reference sequence). Study-level points and caveats: A 13 V-J signature model discriminated ophthalmopathy versus stable hyperthyroidism.

In this sample, this clonotype turned up many times. Its antigen is still unknown. This sequence originates from a woman younger than 45 with Graves' ophthalmopathy. The rearrangement uses TRBV20-1 and TRBJ1-1, with D maybe TRBD1 (5 bases). The sequenced sample consisted of blood. The CDR3 nucleotides read TGCAGTGCTACCTGGGGGGCTGAAGCTTTCTTT. Its translation is CSATWGAEAFF.